Each of the 24 T cell receptor beta chains below was sequenced from the same sample in a study of cytomegalovirus exposure and HLA in healthy donors. Researchers ran the PCR with 60 Vbeta and 13 Jbeta primers. This table comes from immunoSEQ multiplex PCR, and its TCRdb copy is limited to in-frame clones, with some not included. The sample has about 120,000 clones, approximately 80% seen once. What was sequenced was PBMCs. These receptors originate from a man aged 25-45 years in good health and CMV-seropositive.

This clone was counted between two and nine times. The rearrangement uses TRBV2 and TRBJ1-1; TRBD1 is a possible D gene (6 bases). The CDR3 is made up of 14 amino acids. Per the germline V gene, CDR1 is SNHLY and CDR2 is FYNNEI. Trimming took 7 bases from V and 4 from J, leaving 16 bases between them. CDR3 nucleotide sequence: TGTGCCAGCAACATTCAGGCAGGGGTCACTGAAGCTTTCTTT. This sequence encodes CASNIQAGVTEAFF.

The chain carries TRBV7-3 and TRBJ2-5; D might be TRBD2 (5 bases). V lost 2 bases and J lost 5, with 15 bases in between. Germline V gives CDR1 SGHTA, CDR2 FQGTGA. The length of the CDR3 is 15 residues. CDR3 sequence (DNA): TGTGCCAGCAGCTTAGGCGCCGCTAGCTACGAGACCCAGTACTTC. This sequence encodes CASSLGAASYETQYF.

V gene TRBV2 combines with J gene TRBJ1-2; D possibly corresponds to TRBD1 (5 bases). The V and J ends lost 5 bases and 2 bases respectively, with 15 bases between them. Looked up from germline, CDR1 is SNHLY and CDR2 is FYNNEI. This CDR3 contains 15 residues. The chain's CDR3 is CASSRLLQVNYGYTF. As DNA, the CDR3 is TGTGCCAGCAGTCGATTACTACAGGTGAACTATGGCTACACCTTC. Looking up the rest from reference TRBV2 and TRBJ1-2 gives the full variable domain: EPEVTQTPSHQVTQMGQEVILRCVPISNHLYFYWYRQILGQKVEFLVSFYNNEISEKSEIFDDQFSVERPDGSNFTLKIRSTKLEDSAMYFCASSRLLQVNYGYTFGSGTRLTVV.

The V and J genes are TRBV7-2 and TRBJ2-1; 7 bases are a match to TRBD1. Per germline, CDR1 SGHTA and CDR2 FQGNSA. V dropped 6 bases and J dropped 2; count of bases not matched to a gene: 7. The CDR3 is 15 amino acids. The DNA of the CDR3 is TGTGCCAGCAGTCCTTACAGGGGACCCTACAATGAGCAGTTCTTC. Its translation is CASSPYRGPYNEQFF.

The genes are TRBV2 and TRBJ2-2; the match to TRBD2 covers 8 bases. The CDR3 sequence is 15 residues long. With V trimmed by 4 bases and J by 5 bases, 6 bases remained unmatched. The germline CDR1 and CDR2 sequences are SNHLY and FYNNEI. This CDR3 reads CASSVGQRGTGELFF. The CDR3 coding sequence is TGTGCCAGCAGTGTAGGACAGCGGGGGACCGGGGAGCTGTTTTTT.

The CDR3 sequence: CASSLGFKETQYF. The CDR3 DNA reads as TGTGCCAGCAGCTTGGGTTTTAAAGAGACCCAGTACTTC. The gene calls are TRBV5-4 and TRBJ2-5; D not certain. The CDR3 runs to 13 residues. Deletions cut 0 bases from V and 3 bases from J, with 6 bases between. In germline, CDR1 is SGHNT, CDR2 YYREEE (reference sequence).

The chain couples TRBV4-1 to TRBJ2-7; D possibly corresponds to TRBD1 (5 bases). The V gene's germline CDR1 is MGHRA and CDR2 YSYEKL. The CDR3 totals 16 residues. V was trimmed by 1 base and J by 1 base, leaving 14 bases between them. The DNA of the CDR3 is TGCGCCAGCAGCCAAGGAAGCCAGGGCGGTTCCTACGAGCAGTACTTC. Amino acid sequence: CASSQGSQGGSYEQYF.

The chain recombines TRBV11-3 with TRBJ2-1, with 11 bases aligning to TRBD2. The CDR3 is 15 amino acids. In germline, CDR1 is SGHNT, CDR2 YENEEA. V lost 5 bases to trimming and J lost 6 bases; unmatched junction nucleotides: 6. DNA for the CDR3: TGTGCCAGCAGCCCCAGGACTAGCGGGTTCAATGAGCAGTTCTTC. Protein: CASSPRTSGFNEQFF.

The V gene is TRBV27, the J gene TRBJ2-5; 7 nucleotides line up with TRBD1. This CDR3 comprises 14 residues. V shed 4 bases and J 2 bases; nucleotides not matched to a gene: 4. Looked up from germline, CDR1 is MNHEY and CDR2 is SMNVEV (reference sequence). CDR3 in DNA: TGTGCCAGCAGTTCGACAGGGTGGCAAGAGACCCAGTACTTC. Its translation is CASSSTGWQETQYF.

This clone was observed a few times. The V gene is TRBV6-4, the J gene TRBJ2-1; 7 bases fit TRBD2. Germline lookup yields CDR1 MRHNA and CDR2 SNTAGT. This CDR3 is built from 15 residues. Trimming removed 3 bases from V and 4 bases from J; junction bases left unmatched: 6. The CDR3 spells CASSEGAGSYNEQFF. The CDR3 nucleotides are TGTGCCAGCAGTGAAGGAGCGGGGTCATACAATGAGCAGTTCTTC.

The gene calls are TRBV5-5 and TRBJ1-1, with 7 bases fitting TRBD1. This CDR3 is built from 15 residues. The J segment lost 6 bases and the V segment lost 0 bases, leaving 8 bases of the junction unmatched. Germline V CDR1 and CDR2: SGHKS, YYEKEE (reference sequence). For the CDR3, the DNA is TGTGCCAGCAGCTTGGCCCAGGGGGTAATCTCTGAAGCTTTCTTT. Translating gives CASSLAQGVISEAFF.

The chain links TRBV5-1 to TRBJ2-7; D might be TRBD1 (6 bases). Between the trimmed V and J ends, which lost 4 bases and 3 bases, there was a span of 14 bases. The CDR3 consists of 14 residues. Germline lookup yields CDR1 SGHRS and CDR2 YFSETQ. Here the CDR3 DNA reads TGCGCCAGCAGCGTTGGGACAAATATCTACGAGCAGTACTTC. It is translated as CASSVGTNIYEQYF.

The chain employs TRBV5-6 and TRBJ1-2, with TRBD1 matching over 7 bases. This CDR3 comprises 16 residues. V lost 0 bases to trimming and J lost 3 bases; unmatched junction nucleotides: 8. Germline V CDR1 and CDR2: SGHDT, YYEEEE. As DNA, the CDR3 is TGTGCCAGCAGCTTGGCCTTAGGGGGCGCTTACTATGGCTACACCTTC. It is translated as CASSLALGGAYYGYTF.

This clone was counted between two and nine times. The V call is TRBV7-2, the J call TRBJ2-3; TRBD2 might be the D (5 bases). The CDR3 extends over 15 amino acids. Deletions cut 1 base from V and 2 bases from J, with 10 bases between. Germline V gene sequence: CDR1 SGHTA, CDR2 FQGNSA. This CDR3 is CASSLDTGYTDTQYF. DNA of the CDR3: TGTGCCAGCAGCTTAGATACGGGGTACACAGATACGCAGTATTTT.

In this sample, this clone turned up a few times. CDR3 in DNA: TGTGCCAGTAGTGGGTCCGGGACGGGAGCCTACGAGCAGTACTTC. Translation: CASSGSGTGAYEQYF. The rearrangement links TRBV19 to TRBJ2-7; tentative D call: TRBD2 (6 bases). From germline, CDR1 is LNHDA and CDR2 SQIVND (reference sequence). The CDR3 spans 15 residues. V was pared by 5 bases and J by 2 bases, with 16 bases between.

This clone was counted a few times. J is TRBJ2-7 and V is TRBV4-3; D possibly corresponds to TRBD2 (5 bases). The length of the CDR3 is 15 residues. V lost 0 bases to trimming and J lost 2 bases, with 11 bases between them. CDR1 and CDR2 (germline): LGHNA, YSLEER. CDR3 nucleotide sequence: TGCGCCAGCAGCCAAGACAGTCGGGGTCCCTACGAGCAGTACTTC. It encodes CASSQDSRGPYEQYF.

The rearrangement uses TRBV2 and TRBJ1-6; D unresolved. The V end was cut by 3 bases, the J end by 8 bases, with 11 bases between. The CDR3 is made up of 14 amino acids. Looked up from germline, CDR1 is SNHLY and CDR2 is FYNNEI. CDR3 coding DNA: TGTGCCAGCAGTGATGGAGGAGTTCATTCACCCCTCCACTTT. This translates into CASSDGGVHSPLHF.

The chain couples TRBV5-4 to TRBJ2-7; TRBD2 aligns across 14 bases. Per germline, CDR1 SGHNT and CDR2 YYREEE (reference sequence). The CDR3 extends over 16 amino acids. The ends lost 3 bases at V and 5 bases at J; junction bases unmatched: 7. This chain's CDR3 is CASSYRLAGGPDEQYF. CDR3 nucleotide sequence: TGTGCCAGCAGCTACAGACTAGCGGGAGGGCCGGACGAGCAGTACTTC.

The genes are TRBV9 and TRBJ2-1, with TRBD2 matching 10 bases. The CDR3 spans 16 residues. The J segment lost 2 bases and the V segment lost 0 bases, leaving 2 bases of the junction unmatched. Looked up from germline, CDR1 is SGDLS and CDR2 is YYNGEE. As DNA, the CDR3 is TGTGCCAGCAGCGTAGCAGCGGGAGGGCCCTACAATGAGCAGTTCTTC. Its protein is CASSVAAGGPYNEQFF.

The table lists this clone with a count of one. The CDR3 coding sequence is TGTGCCAGCAGCTCGACTAGCGGGAGTTCAGATACGCAGTATTTT. This codes for CASSSTSGSSDTQYF. The chain joins TRBV7-3 to TRBJ2-3; 12 bases are a match to TRBD2. The CDR3 runs 15 residues. Germline CDR1 SGHTA, CDR2 FQGTGA. With V trimmed by 4 bases and J by 4 bases, 3 bases remained unmatched.

The CDR3 here is CAWSSSRQGANNEKLFF. The CDR3 nucleotides are TGTGCCTGGAGTTCCTCTCGACAGGGGGCCAATAATGAAAAACTGTTTTTT. J is TRBJ1-4 and V is TRBV30; TRBD1 matches at 10 bases. Germline lookup yields CDR1 GTSNPN and CDR2 SVGIG (reference sequence). V was pared by 2 bases and J by 4 bases, with 10 bases of the junction left unmatched. CDR3 length: 17 residues. Full variable domain (outside the CDR3, taken from reference TRBV30 and TRBJ1-4): SQTIHQWPATLVQPVGSPLSLECTVEGTSNPNLYWYRQAAGRGLQLLFYSVGIGQISSEVPQNLSASRPQDRQFILSSKKLLLSDSGFYLCAWSSSRQGANNEKLFFGSGTQLSVL.

J is TRBJ2-7 and V is TRBV5-1; 13 nucleotides line up with TRBD2. The CDR3 spans 15 residues. Germline V gives CDR1 SGHRS, CDR2 YFSETQ. Unmatched junction bases numbered 2, after V lost 4 bases and J lost 1 base. This CDR3 is CASSVGLAGSYEQYF. The CDR3 nucleotides are TGCGCCAGCAGCGTGGGACTAGCGGGGTCCTACGAGCAGTACTTC.

To note about this clone: Relative to the germline gene, one junction end is altered; a read error may explain this. Here the CDR3 reads CSSSSGTSGGSEQYF. The CDR3 region has the DNA TGTTCCAGCAGCTCGGGGACTAGCGGGGGGAGCGAGCAGTACTTC. The chain employs TRBV7-3 and TRBJ2-7, with TRBD2 matching 15 bases. Per germline, CDR1 SGHTA and CDR2 FQGTGA. The CDR3 runs 15 residues.

The gene calls are TRBV6-6 and TRBJ1-2; 7 bases fit TRBD1. The CDR3 sequence is 13 residues long. V lost 6 bases to trimming and J lost 4 bases; unmatched junction nucleotides: 5. Germline V CDR1 and CDR2: MNHNY, SVGAGI (reference sequence). CDR3 sequence: CASRKGQPYGYTF. The CDR3 DNA sequence: TGTGCCAGCAGGAAGGGACAGCCCTATGGCTACACCTTC.